Described below is a single T cell receptor (beta chain) sequence and its context. The sample holds one count of this clone. What antigen it recognizes has not been identified. Base qualities are missing; no much larger clone stands one base away. The immunoSEQ Assay, a bias-controlled multiplex PCR, was used to amplify TCRbeta CDR3 regions from genomic DNA. As for the authors' bioinformatics: Nucleated cell counts per sample were estimated from amplification of reference gene primers within the assay. To quantify the absolute abundance of each unique TCRbeta CDR3 rearrangement, sequence reads were collapsed and filtered. For each sample, productive Simpson clonality was calculated as the square root of Simpson's diversity index across productive rearrangements. In TCRdb, the immuneACCESS table is reduced to in-frame sequences with V and J assigned. These tables do not hold every clone; where another copy was compared, an unresolved V gene accounts for under half, and the others remain unexplained. V and J calls and clone size are as listed in that table; D and trimming were resolved from the DNA. The sample profile shows about 440,000 clones; 80% to 95% of them were found once. The top ten clonotypes cover about 0.63% of the sample.

This entry belongs to a study of blood T cell repertoires in COVID-19 (dated by TCRdb to the early 2020s). Looking at the study overall: Samples covering the acute and convalescent phases of COVID-19 were provided by collaborators in the United States, Italy and Spain. The material from the prospective study consisted of cDNA or gDNA derived from T cells, B-cell-depleted T cells, or PBMCs. The dataset comprised deeply sampled blood TCRbeta repertoires from subjects exposed to, actively infected with, or recovered from COVID-19. The repertoires were released in a freely available public database intended as a resource for research on the immune response to SARS-CoV-2. Samples were obtained from the ongoing ImmuneRACE study (first 160 participants) and from over 1,000 subjects provided by 6 global collaborators. A de-identified subject ID, COVID-19 status, age in years and sex were almost always included in the sample metadata. Where available, HLA class I and class II types were taken from metadata supplied by the sample provider and were not determined by assay-based typing.

Participants in the prospective study were enrolled through a virtual design, were aged roughly 18 to 100 years, and lived in 20 to 30 United States geographic areas. To assign participants to cohorts, the prospective study relied on clinical history that participants themselves reported in a screening survey and a study questionnaire. Recovered participants in ImmuneRACE Cohort 3 were defined by two consecutive negative NP/OP PCR tests, clearance by a healthcare professional, or resolution of symptoms. In the prospective study, mobile phlebotomists collected whole blood, serum and a nasopharyngeal or oropharyngeal swab from each participant. Additional blood draws and questionnaires over an approximately two-month period could optionally be provided by prospective study participants. Before DNA extraction, prospective study blood samples were shipped either frozen or at room temperature. What the authors observed across the whole study: The amount of clinical and demographic metadata varied by source and participant and was provided uncurated.

V gives up 3 bases and J gives up 1 base, and the segment between their germline ends measures 10 bases. According to the germline V gene (reference sequence), CDR1 reads DFQATT and CDR2 reads SNEGSKA. The CDR3 runs 14 amino acids, cysteine and phenylalanine included. CDR3 DNA is the only sequence kept; it has 42 bases, read in frame from the first base. Sequenced: PBMCs or T cells enriched from blood (not recorded which). The chain uses TRBV20-1 and TRBJ1-5; tentative D gene TRBD1, with 5 bases matching. This sequence was found in a man between 18 and 29 years old who had recovered from COVID-19. The DNA sequence is as follows: TGCAGTGCTAGTCAGGGTGAGAGCAATCAGCCCCAGCATTTT. This sequence encodes CSASQGESNQPQHF.